A selection of T cell receptor beta chains follows, all from one sample in a study of CD4 T cell repertoires in COVID-19. Assay: immunoSEQ multiplex PCR; the TCRdb copy retains only in-frame clones and omits some. The sample includes about 24,000 clones, approximately 93% of them seen just once. Here the sequenced sample was circulating follicular helper CD4+ T cells (cTfh) from blood, taken before the COVID-19 pandemic. These receptors originate from a human donor who had COVID-19. CDR3s leave out the opening cysteine and the closing phenylalanine or tryptophan. Fields, in order: J gene, V gene, CDR3 protein.

j_call: TRBJ1-2; v_call: TRBV6-5; cdr3_aa: ASSYSASSLGYT
j_call: TRBJ1-2; v_call: TRBV4-2; cdr3_aa: ASSQSEPRYGYT
j_call: TRBJ1-2; v_call: TRBV7-8; cdr3_aa: ASSRGTGAGGYT
j_call: TRBJ2-2; v_call: TRBV5-4; cdr3_aa: ASSFQSGGPGELF
j_call: TRBJ1-2; v_call: TRBV12-5; cdr3_aa: ASGLSTPGGGYGYT
j_call: TRBJ2-5; v_call: TRBV5-1; cdr3_aa: ASSQQETQY
j_call: TRBJ2-1; v_call: TRBV5-1; cdr3_aa: ASSLAVSGGNEQF
j_call: TRBJ2-3; v_call: TRBV7-9; cdr3_aa: ASSSGLAGGPSTDTQY
j_call: TRBJ1-5; v_call: TRBV4-2; cdr3_aa: ASSQDYFTGNQPQH
j_call: TRBJ1-2; v_call: TRBV5-6; cdr3_aa: ASSRQSFYGYT
j_call: TRBJ2-7; v_call: TRBV7-7; cdr3_aa: ASSLSTSGTTHSYEQY
j_call: TRBJ1-5; v_call: TRBV7-8; cdr3_aa: ASSPGGLSNQPQH
j_call: TRBJ2-2; v_call: TRBV5-1; cdr3_aa: ASSLEGGNAGELF
j_call: TRBJ2-3; v_call: TRBV14; cdr3_aa: ASSQGVVRGTDTQY
j_call: TRBJ2-2; v_call: TRBV19; cdr3_aa: ASSMGGQINTGELF